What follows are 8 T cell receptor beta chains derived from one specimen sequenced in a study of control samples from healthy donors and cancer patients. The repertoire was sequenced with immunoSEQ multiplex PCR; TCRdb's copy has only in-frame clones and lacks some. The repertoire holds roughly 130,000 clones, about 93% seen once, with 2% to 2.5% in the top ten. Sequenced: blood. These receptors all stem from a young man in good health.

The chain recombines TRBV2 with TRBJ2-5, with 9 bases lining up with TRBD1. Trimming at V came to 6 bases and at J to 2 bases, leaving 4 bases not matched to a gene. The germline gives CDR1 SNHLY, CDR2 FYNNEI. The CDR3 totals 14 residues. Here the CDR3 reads CASSNRGPQETQYF. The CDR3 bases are TGTGCCAGCAGCAACAGGGGGCCTCAAGAGACCCAGTACTTC.

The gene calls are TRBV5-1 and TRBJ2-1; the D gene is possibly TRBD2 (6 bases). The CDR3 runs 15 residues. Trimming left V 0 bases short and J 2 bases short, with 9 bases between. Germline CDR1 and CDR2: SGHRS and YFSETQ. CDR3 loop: CASSLAGEAYNEQFF. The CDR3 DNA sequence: TGCGCCAGCAGCTTGGCCGGGGAGGCCTACAATGAGCAGTTCTTC.

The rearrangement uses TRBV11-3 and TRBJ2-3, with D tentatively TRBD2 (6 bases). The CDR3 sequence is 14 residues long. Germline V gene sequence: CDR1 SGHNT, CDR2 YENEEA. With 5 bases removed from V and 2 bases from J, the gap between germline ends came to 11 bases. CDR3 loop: CASSRSGTTDTQYF. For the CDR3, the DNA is TGTGCCAGCAGCCGTAGCGGAACCACAGATACGCAGTATTTT.

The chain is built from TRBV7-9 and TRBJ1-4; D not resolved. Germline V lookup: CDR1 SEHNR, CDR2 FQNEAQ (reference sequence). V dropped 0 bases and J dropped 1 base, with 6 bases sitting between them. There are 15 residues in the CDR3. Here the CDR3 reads CASSLARGTNEKLFF. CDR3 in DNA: TGTGCCAGCAGCTTAGCCCGCGGAACTAATGAAAAACTGTTTTTT.

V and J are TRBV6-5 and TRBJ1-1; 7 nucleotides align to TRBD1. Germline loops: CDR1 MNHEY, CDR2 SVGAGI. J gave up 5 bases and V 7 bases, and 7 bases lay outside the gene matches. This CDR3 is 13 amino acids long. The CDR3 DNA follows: TGTGCCAGCATTAGGACAGGTCGTACTGAAGCTTTCTTT. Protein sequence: CASIRTGRTEAFF.

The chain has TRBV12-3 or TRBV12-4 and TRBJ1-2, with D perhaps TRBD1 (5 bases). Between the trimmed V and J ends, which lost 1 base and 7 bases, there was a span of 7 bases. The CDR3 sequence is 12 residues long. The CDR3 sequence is CASSLVGGGYTF. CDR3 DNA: TGTGCCAGCAGTTTAGTCGGGGGTGGCTACACCTTC.

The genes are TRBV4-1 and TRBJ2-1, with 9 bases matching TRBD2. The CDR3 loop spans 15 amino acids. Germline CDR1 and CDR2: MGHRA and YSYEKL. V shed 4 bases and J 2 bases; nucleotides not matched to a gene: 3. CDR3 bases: TGCGCCAGCAGCCTGGAGCGGGGGGCCTACAATGAGCAGTTCTTC. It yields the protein CASSLERGAYNEQFF.

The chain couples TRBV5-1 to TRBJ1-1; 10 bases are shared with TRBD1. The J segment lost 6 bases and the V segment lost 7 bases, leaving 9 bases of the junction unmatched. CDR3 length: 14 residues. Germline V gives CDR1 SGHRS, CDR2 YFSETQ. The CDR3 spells CASGPTGGVAEAFF. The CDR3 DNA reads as TGCGCCAGCGGCCCGACAGGGGGCGTTGCTGAAGCTTTCTTT.